The table lists the clone carrying this TCR beta chain with many counts. These data belong to a study of breast tumors, draining lymph nodes, adjacent tissues. TCRdb re-derived calls from the multiplex PCR reads in MiXCR, one entry per CDR3 protein. The sample records 150,000 to 200,000 distinct CDR3 sequences, about 33% being singletons. The lymph nodes were axillary draining lymph nodes from breast cancer patients. The CDR3 length is 14 residues. J lost 4 bases, V lost 6 bases, and 4 bases had no gene match. Germline CDR1 DFQATT, CDR2 SNEGSKA (reference sequence). This clonotype was sampled from a female donor with breast cancer. Some clones in this sample may be carry-over from other donors' samples. The V call is TRBV20-1, the J call TRBJ2-1; the match to TRBD2 covers 12 bases. The sequencing input was axillary lymph node tissue. CDR3 nucleotide sequence: TGCAGTGCAAAAGGGACTAGCGGGTACAATGAGCAGTTCTTC. This codes for CSAKGTSGYNEQFF.